The entry that follows covers one T cell receptor beta chain sequence. This specimen comes from a study of shared clonotypes between healthy human individuals. Whole-study context: Each donor had three CD4 naive, three CD4 memory, two CD8 naive and one CD8 memory plate.

Here immunoSEQ multiplex PCR was the method, and the copy in TCRdb shows in-frame clones only, minus some. Of 2 million to 2.5 million clones in the sample, approximately 94% were seen once. This CDR3 spans 13 amino acids. Trimming pared 7 bases from V and 1 base from J, leaving 8 bases between. CDR1 is SGHNT, CDR2 YENEEA, per germline. The genes are TRBV11-3 and TRBJ2-1; D gene uncertain. The receptor comes from a man aged 18 to 29 in good health. Sequenced input: naive CD4+ T cells sorted from blood. Subset of the sample: CD45RA+ positively selected. CDR3 bases: TGTGCCAGCACGCGGTGGTCCTACAATGAGCAGTTCTTC. It is translated as CASTRWSYNEQFF.